These 5 T cell receptor beta chains were all obtained from the same sample, sequenced in a study of shared clonotypes between healthy human individuals. Profiled with immunoSEQ multiplex PCR; TCRdb holds only in-frame clones, not every one. The data contain roughly 680,000 clones, over 55% of them seen just once; the ten biggest clones take up under 2%. Sequenced: memory CD4+ T cells sorted from blood. This sample's subset: CD45RA-negative fraction. The receptors here all came from a woman aged 25 to 39 in good health.

The chain recombines TRBV19 with TRBJ2-2; TRBD1 matches at 9 bases. Germline assignment: CDR1 LNHDA and CDR2 SQIVND (reference sequence). The CDR3 sequence is 16 residues long. J gave up 4 bases and V 4 bases, and 7 bases lay outside the gene matches. The CDR3 DNA reads as TGTGCCAGTAGTAGTACAGGGGGCTATTTCACCGGGGAGCTGTTTTTT. This codes for CASSSTGGYFTGELFF. The entire variable domain, with the rest obtained from reference TRBV19 and TRBJ2-2, is as follows: DGGITQSPKYLFRKEGQNVTLSCEQNLNHDAMYWYRQDPGQGLRLIYYSQIVNDFQKGDIAEGYSVSREKKESFPLTVTSAQKNPTAFYLCASSSTGGYFTGELFFGEGSRLTVL.

This clone was counted only a few times. The chain couples TRBV5-1 to TRBJ2-1, with D perhaps matching TRBD1 (6 bases). Germline V lookup: CDR1 SGHRS, CDR2 YFSETQ. The CDR3 has 15 amino acids. The germline V and J ends were trimmed by 4 bases and 1 base, with 12 bases remaining between them. CDR3 sequence (DNA): TGCGCCAGCAGCCACTTACAGGGTTCCTACAATGAGCAGTTCTTC. As protein: CASSHLQGSYNEQFF.

The rearrangement uses TRBV5-8 and TRBJ2-1; D may be TRBD2 (5 bases). Germline loops: CDR1 SGHTS, CDR2 YDEGEE. Between the trimmed V and J ends, which lost 1 base and 0 bases, there was a span of 14 bases. The CDR3 contains 17 residues. In DNA form, the CDR3 reads TGTGCCAGCAGCTTGACCCGGACTGGCGGCTCCTACAATGAGCAGTTCTTC. It yields the protein CASSLTRTGGSYNEQFF.

V gene TRBV7-2 combines with J gene TRBJ2-5; D may be TRBD1 or TRBD2 (5 bases each). With the DNA end fitting TRBJ2-7 better, the J assignment may be wrong. The length of the CDR3 is 14 residues. Germline CDR1 is SGHTA and CDR2 is FQGNSA. CDR3 sequence: CASSLMRGSYEQYF. The CDR3 DNA reads TGTGCCAGCAGCTTAATGAGGGGATCCTACGAGCAGTACTTC.

The J gene is TRBJ2-3, the V gene TRBV4-1, with D hard to call. The CDR3 runs 14 residues. Germline CDR1 and CDR2: MGHRA and YSYEKL. Trimming took 3 bases from V and 1 from J, leaving 8 bases between them. CDR3 nucleotide sequence: TGCGCCAGCAGCCACCACACCCGCACAGATACGCAGTATTTT. Protein sequence: CASSHHTRTDTQYF.